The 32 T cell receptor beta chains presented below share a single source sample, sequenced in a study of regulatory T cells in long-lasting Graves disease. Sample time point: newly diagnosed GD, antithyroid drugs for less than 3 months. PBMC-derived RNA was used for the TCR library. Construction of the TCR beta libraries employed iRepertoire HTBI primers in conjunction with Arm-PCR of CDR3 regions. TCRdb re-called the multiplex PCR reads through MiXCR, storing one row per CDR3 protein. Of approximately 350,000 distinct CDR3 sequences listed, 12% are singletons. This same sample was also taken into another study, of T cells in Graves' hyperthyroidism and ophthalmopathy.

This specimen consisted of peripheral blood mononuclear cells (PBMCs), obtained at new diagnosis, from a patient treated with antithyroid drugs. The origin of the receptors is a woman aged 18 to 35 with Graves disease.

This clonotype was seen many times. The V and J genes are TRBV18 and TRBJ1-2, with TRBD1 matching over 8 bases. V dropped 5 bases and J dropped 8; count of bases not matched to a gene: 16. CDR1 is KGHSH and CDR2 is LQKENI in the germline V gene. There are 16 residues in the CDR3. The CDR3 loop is CASSSMQGALKGGYTF. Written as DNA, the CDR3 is TGTGCCAGCTCAAGTATGCAGGGGGCGTTGAAAGGAGGCTACACCTTC.

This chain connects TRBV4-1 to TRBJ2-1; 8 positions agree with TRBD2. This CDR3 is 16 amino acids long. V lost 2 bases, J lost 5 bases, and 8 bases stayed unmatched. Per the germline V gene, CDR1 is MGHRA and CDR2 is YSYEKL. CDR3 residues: CASSQTGTSGNNEQFF. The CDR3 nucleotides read TGCGCCAGCAGCCAAACGGGTACTAGCGGTAACAATGAGCAGTTCTTC.

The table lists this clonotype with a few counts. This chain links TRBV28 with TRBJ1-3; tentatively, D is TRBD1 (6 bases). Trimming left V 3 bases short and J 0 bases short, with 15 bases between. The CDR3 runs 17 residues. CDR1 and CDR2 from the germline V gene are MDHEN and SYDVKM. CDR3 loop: CASSFGGAATSGNTIYF. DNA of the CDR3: TGTGCCAGCAGTTTCGGGGGCGCAGCCACCTCTGGAAACACCATATATTTT.

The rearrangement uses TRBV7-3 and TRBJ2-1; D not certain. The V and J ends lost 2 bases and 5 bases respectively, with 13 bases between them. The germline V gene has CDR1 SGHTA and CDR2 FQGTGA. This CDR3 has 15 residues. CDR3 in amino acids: CASSLSWAAHNEQFF. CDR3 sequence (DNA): TGTGCCAGCAGCTTATCATGGGCAGCCCACAATGAGCAGTTCTTC.

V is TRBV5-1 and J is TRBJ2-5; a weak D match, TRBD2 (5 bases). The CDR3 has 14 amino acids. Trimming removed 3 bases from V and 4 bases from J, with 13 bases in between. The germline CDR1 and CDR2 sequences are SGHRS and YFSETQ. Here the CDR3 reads CASSWEIARETQYF. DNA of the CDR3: TGCGCCAGCAGCTGGGAGATAGCAAGAGAGACCCAGTACTTC.

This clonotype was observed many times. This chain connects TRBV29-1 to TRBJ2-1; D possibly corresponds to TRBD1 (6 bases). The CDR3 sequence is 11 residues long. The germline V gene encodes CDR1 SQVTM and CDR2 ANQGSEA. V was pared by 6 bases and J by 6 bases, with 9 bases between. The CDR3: CSVHRVNEQFF. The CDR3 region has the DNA TGCAGCGTCCACAGGGTCAATGAGCAGTTCTTC.

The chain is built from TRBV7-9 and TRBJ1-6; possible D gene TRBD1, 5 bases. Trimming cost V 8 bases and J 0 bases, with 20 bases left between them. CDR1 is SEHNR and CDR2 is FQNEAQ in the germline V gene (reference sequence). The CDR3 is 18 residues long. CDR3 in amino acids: CASAGDLSPNSYNSPLHF. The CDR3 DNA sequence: TGTGCCAGCGCCGGGGACCTATCCCCGAACTCCTATAATTCACCCCTCCACTTT.

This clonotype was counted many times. CDR3 sequence: CASQRGPTGYEQYF. CDR3 sequence (DNA): TGTGCCTCCCAGAGGGGCCCGACGGGCTACGAGCAGTACTTC. The gene calls are TRBV6-1 and TRBJ2-7; D tentatively fits TRBD1 or TRBD2 (5 bases each). CDR1 is MNHNS, CDR2 SASEGT, per germline. This CDR3 contains 14 residues. V shed 11 bases and J shed 3 bases, with 20 bases lying between them.

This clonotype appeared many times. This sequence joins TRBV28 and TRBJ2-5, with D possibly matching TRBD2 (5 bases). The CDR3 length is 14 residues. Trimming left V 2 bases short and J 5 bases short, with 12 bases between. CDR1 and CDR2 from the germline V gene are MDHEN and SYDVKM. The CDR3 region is CASSLQREGETQYF. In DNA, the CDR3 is TGTGCCAGCAGTTTACAACGGGAAGGGGAGACCCAGTACTTC.

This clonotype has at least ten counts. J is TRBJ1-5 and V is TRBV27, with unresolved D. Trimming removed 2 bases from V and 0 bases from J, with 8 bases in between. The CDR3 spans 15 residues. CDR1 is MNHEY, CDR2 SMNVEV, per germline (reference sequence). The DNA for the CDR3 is TGTGCCAGCAGTTTAATCCCGTATAGCAATCAGCCCCAGCATTTT. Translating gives CASSLIPYSNQPQHF.

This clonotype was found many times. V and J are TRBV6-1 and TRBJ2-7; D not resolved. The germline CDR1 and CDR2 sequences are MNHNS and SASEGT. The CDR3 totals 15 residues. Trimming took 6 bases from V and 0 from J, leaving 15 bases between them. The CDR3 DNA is TGTGCCAGCAGAAGACTCCTAACCTTCTCCTACGAGCAGTACTTC. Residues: CASRRLLTFSYEQYF.

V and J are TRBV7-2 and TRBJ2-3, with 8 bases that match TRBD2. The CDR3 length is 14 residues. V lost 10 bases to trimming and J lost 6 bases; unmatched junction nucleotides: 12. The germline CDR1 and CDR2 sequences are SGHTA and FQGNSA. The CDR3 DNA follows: TGTGCCATAGAAGCGGGGGCGCCTCGGGATACGCAGTATTTT. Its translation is CAIEAGAPRDTQYF.

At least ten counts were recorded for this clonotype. CDR3 sequence: CASSYPNGGQETQYF. CDR3 bases: TGTGCCAGCAGTTACCCCAACGGAGGCCAAGAGACCCAGTACTTC. The chain uses TRBV6-5 and TRBJ2-5; a weak D match, TRBD2 (5 bases). The CDR3 consists of 15 residues. Trimming left V 2 bases short and J 1 base short, with 11 bases between. CDR1 is MNHEY, CDR2 SVGAGI, per germline.

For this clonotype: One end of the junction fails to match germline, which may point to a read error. The CDR3 loop is CASGYPPGQGRWVTEAFF. The CDR3 nucleotides read TGTGCCAGCGGTTACCCTCCGGGACAGGGCAGGTGGGTCACTGAAGCTTTCTTT. The chain uses TRBV6-2 or TRBV6-3 and TRBJ1-1; 9 bases are a match to TRBD1. CDR3 length equals 18 residues. Germline CDR1 and CDR2: MNHEY and SVGEGT.

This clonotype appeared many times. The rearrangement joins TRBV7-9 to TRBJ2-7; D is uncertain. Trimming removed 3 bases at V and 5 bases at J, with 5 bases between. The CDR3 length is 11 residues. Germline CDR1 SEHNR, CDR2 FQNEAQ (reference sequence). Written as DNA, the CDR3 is TGTGCCAGCAGCTTTGGCCACGAGCAGTACTTC. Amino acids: CASSFGHEQYF.

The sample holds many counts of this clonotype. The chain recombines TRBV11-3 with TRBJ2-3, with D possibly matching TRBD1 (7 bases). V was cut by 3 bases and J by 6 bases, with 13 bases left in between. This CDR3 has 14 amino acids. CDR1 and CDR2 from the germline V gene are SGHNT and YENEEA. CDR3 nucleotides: TGTGCCAGCAGCTTCGACCAGGGGGGCGATACGCAGTATTTT. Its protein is CASSFDQGGDTQYF.

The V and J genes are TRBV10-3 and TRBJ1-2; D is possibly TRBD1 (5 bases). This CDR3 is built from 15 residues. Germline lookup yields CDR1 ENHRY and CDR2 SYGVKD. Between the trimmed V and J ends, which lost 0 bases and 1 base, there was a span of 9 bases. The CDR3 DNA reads TGTGCCATCAGTGAGTCGTGGGGCGGTAACTATGGCTACACCTTC. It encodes CAISESWGGNYGYTF.

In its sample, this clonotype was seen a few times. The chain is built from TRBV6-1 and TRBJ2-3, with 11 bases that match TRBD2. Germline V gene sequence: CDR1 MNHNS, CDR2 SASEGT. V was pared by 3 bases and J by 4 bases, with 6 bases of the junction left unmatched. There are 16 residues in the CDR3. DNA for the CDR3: TGTGCCAGCAGTGAGAGGTTAGCGGGGGGGCCAGATACGCAGTATTTT. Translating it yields CASSERLAGGPDTQYF.

As DNA, the CDR3 is TGTGCCAGCAGCCAAGATCTAGCGGGAAGTTCCTACGAGCAGTACTTC. Protein product: CASSQDLAGSSYEQYF. The chain employs TRBV4-2 and TRBJ2-7, with 9 bases identical to TRBD2. Unmatched junction bases numbered 4, after V lost 0 bases and J lost 1 base. The CDR3 length is 16 residues. CDR1 is LGHNA and CDR2 is YNFKEQ in the germline V gene.

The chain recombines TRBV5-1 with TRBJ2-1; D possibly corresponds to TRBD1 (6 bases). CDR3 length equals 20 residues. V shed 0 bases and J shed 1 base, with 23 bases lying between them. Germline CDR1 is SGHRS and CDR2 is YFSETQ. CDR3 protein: CASSLVPTGWRRGSYNEQFF. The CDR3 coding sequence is TGCGCCAGCAGCTTGGTCCCCACGGGATGGCGCAGGGGATCCTACAATGAGCAGTTCTTC.

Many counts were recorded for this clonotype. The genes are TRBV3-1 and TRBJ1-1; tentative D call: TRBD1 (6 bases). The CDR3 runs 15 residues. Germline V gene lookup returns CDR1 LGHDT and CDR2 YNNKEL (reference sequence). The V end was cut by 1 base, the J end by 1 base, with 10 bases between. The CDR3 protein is CASSQAGQPNTEAFF. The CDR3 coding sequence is TGTGCCAGCAGCCAAGCAGGACAGCCGAACACTGAAGCTTTCTTT. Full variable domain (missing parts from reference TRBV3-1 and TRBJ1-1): DTAVSQTPKYLVTQMGNDKSIKCEQNLGHDTMYWYKQDSKKFLKIMFSYNNKELIINETVPNRFSPKSPDKAHLNLHINSLELGDSAVYFCASSQAGQPNTEAFFGQGTRLTVV.

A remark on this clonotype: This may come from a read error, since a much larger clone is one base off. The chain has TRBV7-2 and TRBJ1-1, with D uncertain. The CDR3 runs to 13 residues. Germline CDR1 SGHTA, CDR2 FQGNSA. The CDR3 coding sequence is TGTGCCAGCAGTACCAGGAGGAACACTGGAGCTTTCTTT. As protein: CASSTRRNTGAFF.

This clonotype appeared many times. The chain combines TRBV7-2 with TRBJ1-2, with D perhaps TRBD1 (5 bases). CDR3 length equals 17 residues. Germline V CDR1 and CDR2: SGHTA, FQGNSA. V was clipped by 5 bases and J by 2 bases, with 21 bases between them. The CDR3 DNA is TGTGCCAGCAGCCAAAGGTCCAGGGCTTGGCTAAACTATGGCTACACCTTC. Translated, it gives CASSQRSRAWLNYGYTF. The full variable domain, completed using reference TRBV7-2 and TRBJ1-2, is GAGVSQSPSNKVTEKGKDVELRCDPISGHTALYWYRQSLGQGLEFLIYFQGNSAPDKSGLPSDRFSAERTGGSVSTLTIQRTQQEDSAVYLCASSQRSRAWLNYGYTFGSGTRLTVV.

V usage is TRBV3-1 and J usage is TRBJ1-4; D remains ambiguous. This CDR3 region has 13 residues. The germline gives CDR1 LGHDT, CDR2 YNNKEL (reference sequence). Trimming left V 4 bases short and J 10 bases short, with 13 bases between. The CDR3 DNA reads TGTGCCAGCAGCCGGACTTCCGAGCGAAAACTGTTTTTT. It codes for CASSRTSERKLFF.

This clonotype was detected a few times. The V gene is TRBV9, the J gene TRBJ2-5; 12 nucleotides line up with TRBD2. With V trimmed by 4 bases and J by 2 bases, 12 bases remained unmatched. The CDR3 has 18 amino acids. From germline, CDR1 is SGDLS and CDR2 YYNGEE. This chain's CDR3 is CASSRLAGGPVLQETQYF. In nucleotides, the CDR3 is TGTGCCAGCAGCCGTCTAGCGGGAGGGCCCGTACTGCAAGAGACCCAGTACTTC.

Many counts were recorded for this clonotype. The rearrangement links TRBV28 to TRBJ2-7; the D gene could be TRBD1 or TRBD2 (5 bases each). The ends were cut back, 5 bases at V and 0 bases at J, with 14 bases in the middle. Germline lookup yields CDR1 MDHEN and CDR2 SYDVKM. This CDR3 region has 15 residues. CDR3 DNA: TGTGCCAGCAGTGCCCCCGGGACGGTCTCCTACGAGCAGTACTTC. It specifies CASSAPGTVSYEQYF.

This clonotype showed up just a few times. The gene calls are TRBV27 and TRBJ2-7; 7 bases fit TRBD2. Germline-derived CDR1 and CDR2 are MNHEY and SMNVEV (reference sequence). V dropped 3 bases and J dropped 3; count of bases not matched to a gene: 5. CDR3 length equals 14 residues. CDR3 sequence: CASSFRRENYEQYF. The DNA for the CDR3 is TGTGCCAGCAGTTTTAGGCGGGAGAACTACGAGCAGTACTTC.

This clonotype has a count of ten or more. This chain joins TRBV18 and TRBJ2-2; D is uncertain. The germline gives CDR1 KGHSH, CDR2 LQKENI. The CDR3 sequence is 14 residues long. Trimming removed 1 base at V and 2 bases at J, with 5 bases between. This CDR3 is CASSPQDNTGELFF. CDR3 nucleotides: TGTGCCAGCTCACCACAAGATAACACCGGGGAGCTGTTTTTT.

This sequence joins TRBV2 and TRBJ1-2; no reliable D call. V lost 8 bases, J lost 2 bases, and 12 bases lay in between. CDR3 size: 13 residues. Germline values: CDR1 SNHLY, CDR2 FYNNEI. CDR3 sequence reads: CASAPALNYGYTF. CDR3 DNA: TGTGCCAGCGCCCCCGCCCTGAACTATGGCTACACCTTC. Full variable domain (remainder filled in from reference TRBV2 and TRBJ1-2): EPEVTQTPSHQVTQMGQEVILRCVPISNHLYFYWYRQILGQKVEFLVSFYNNEISEKSEIFDDQFSVERPDGSNFTLKIRSTKLEDSAMYFCASAPALNYGYTFGSGTRLTVV.

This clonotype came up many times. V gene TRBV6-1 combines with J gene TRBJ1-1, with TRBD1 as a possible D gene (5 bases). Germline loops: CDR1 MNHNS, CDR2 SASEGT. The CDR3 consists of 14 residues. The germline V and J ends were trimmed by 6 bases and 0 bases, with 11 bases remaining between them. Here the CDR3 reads CASRVQDLNTEAFF. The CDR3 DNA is TGTGCCAGCAGAGTACAGGATTTGAACACTGAAGCTTTCTTT.

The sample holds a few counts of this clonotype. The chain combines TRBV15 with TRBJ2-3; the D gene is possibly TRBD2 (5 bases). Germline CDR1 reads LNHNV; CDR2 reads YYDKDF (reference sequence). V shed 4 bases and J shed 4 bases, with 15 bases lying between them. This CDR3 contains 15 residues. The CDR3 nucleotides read TGTGCCACCAGCAAATTATCCGGGGTCCCAGATACGCAGTATTTT. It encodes CATSKLSGVPDTQYF.

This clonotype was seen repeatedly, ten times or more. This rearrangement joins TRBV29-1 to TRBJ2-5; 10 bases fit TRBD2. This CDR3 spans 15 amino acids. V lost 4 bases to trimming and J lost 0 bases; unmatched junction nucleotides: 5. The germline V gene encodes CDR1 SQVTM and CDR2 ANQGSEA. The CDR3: CSVVRLAGDQETQYF. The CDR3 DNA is TGCAGCGTTGTTAGGCTAGCGGGGGACCAAGAGACCCAGTACTTC.